These 31 T cell receptor beta chains came from one sample sequenced in a study of graft-versus-host responses after intestinal transplantation. No antigen is known for these receptors. Only in-frame clones appear in the TCRdb table, and some are missing; sequencing was by immunoSEQ multiplex PCR. The profile covers tens of thousands of clones, with 85% to 95% appearing a single time and roughly 0.21% taken by the ten largest. Here the sequenced sample was unstimulated CD8+ T cells sorted from spleen or lymph node cells, taken before transplant. The receptors come from a human donor who was the organ donor for an intestinal transplant.

The genes are TRBV5-6 and TRBJ1-4; D unresolved. V lost 0 bases and J 6 bases, leaving 12 bases between the germline ends. The length of the CDR3 is 15 residues. CDR1 and CDR2 (germline): SGHDT, YYEEEE. CDR3 in DNA: TGTGCCAGCAGCTTGGGGCCAAGGGAGGATGAAAAACTGTTTTTT. Encoded protein: CASSLGPREDEKLFF.

The rearrangement links TRBV12-2 to TRBJ1-1. TRBV12-2 is classified as a pseudogene. CDR3 length: 16 amino acids. The CDR3 loop reads CASRLAGSQPDTEAFF. The CDR3 DNA reads as TGTGCAAGTCGCTTAGCCGGAAGCCAGCCCGACACTGAAGCTTTCTTT.

The V call is TRBV6-4, the J call TRBJ2-3; weak D call: TRBD2 (6 bases). The CDR3 covers 15 residues. Germline V lookup: CDR1 MRHNA, CDR2 SNTAGT. Deletions cut 3 bases from V and 3 bases from J, with 13 bases between. CDR3 in amino acids: CASSESGRFTDTQYF. CDR3 coding DNA: TGTGCCAGCAGTGAATCAGGGAGGTTTACAGATACGCAGTATTTT.

This sequence joins TRBV27 and TRBJ2-7; D is perhaps TRBD1 (5 bases). Germline values: CDR1 MNHEY, CDR2 SMNVEV (reference sequence). The CDR3 length is 13 residues. Trimming took 7 bases from V and 3 from J, leaving 13 bases between them. CDR3 loop: CASIGQGRYEQYF. The CDR3 nucleotides are TGTGCCAGCATCGGCCAGGGCCGCTACGAGCAGTACTTC.

This chain links TRBV5-4 with TRBJ2-1, with TRBD1 matching 9 bases. The CDR3 covers 18 residues. Germline V gene lookup returns CDR1 SGHNT and CDR2 YYREEE (reference sequence). V lost 1 base, J lost 1 base, and 9 bases stayed unmatched. The CDR3: CASSLIGIGQGSYNEQFF. The DNA of the CDR3 is TGTGCCAGCAGCTTGATTGGGATAGGACAGGGGTCCTACAATGAGCAGTTCTTC.

The V call is TRBV6-5, the J call TRBJ2-1, with D possibly TRBD1 on 5 matching bases. V gave up 6 bases and J gave up 4 bases, with 13 bases separating them. Looked up from germline, CDR1 is MNHEY and CDR2 is SVGAGI. The CDR3 runs 14 residues. Here the CDR3 reads CASSTGFLYNEQFF. CDR3 bases: TGTGCCAGCAGCACAGGTTTTTTGTACAATGAGCAGTTCTTC.

CDR3 loop: CASSRIPGQINYGYTF. The CDR3 DNA follows: TGTGCCAGCAGCCGCATCCCCGGACAGATTAACTATGGCTACACCTTC. The J gene is TRBJ1-2, the V gene TRBV4-2, with a weak D call TRBD1 (6 bases). Deletions cut 4 bases from V and 1 base from J, with 16 bases between. The CDR3 totals 16 residues. CDR1 LGHNA and CDR2 YNFKEQ come from the germline V gene.

V usage is TRBV7-3 and J usage is TRBJ2-1, with TRBD1 matching 9 bases. CDR1 and CDR2 (germline): SGHTA, FQGTGA. V shed 6 bases and J 8 bases; nucleotides not matched to a gene: 8. The CDR3 loop spans 14 amino acids. This CDR3 is CASSSGTGTDEQFF. The CDR3 DNA is TGTGCCAGCAGTTCCGGGACAGGGACCGATGAGCAGTTCTTC.

The rearrangement joins TRBV4-1 to TRBJ2-6; D not certain. The CDR3 is made up of 20 amino acids. V lost 0 bases and J lost 0, with 18 bases in between. Germline V gene sequence: CDR1 MGHRA, CDR2 YSYEKL. The CDR3 loop reads CASSQDPGRSLSSGANVLTF. The CDR3 DNA sequence: TGCGCCAGCAGCCAAGATCCGGGCAGGTCCCTCTCCTCTGGGGCCAACGTCCTGACTTTC.

This clone occurred a few times. V usage is TRBV27 and J usage is TRBJ1-1; tentatively, D is TRBD1 (5 bases). Germline assignment: CDR1 MNHEY and CDR2 SMNVEV (reference sequence). CDR3 size: 12 residues. V was clipped by 8 bases and J by 4 bases, with 11 bases between them. CDR3 protein: CASGGLGTEAFF. As DNA, the CDR3 is TGTGCCAGCGGGGGATTGGGCACTGAAGCTTTCTTT.

The chain joins TRBV11-2 to TRBJ2-5; D may be TRBD2 (5 bases). This CDR3 has 17 residues. V shed 4 bases and J shed 0 bases, with 18 bases lying between them. The V gene's germline CDR1 is SGHAT and CDR2 FQNNGV. The CDR3 DNA follows: TGTGCCAGCAGCTACCCCTTGTATAGCGAGAACCAAGAGACCCAGTACTTC. Translation: CASSYPLYSENQETQYF.

This chain connects TRBV9 to TRBJ2-2; TRBD1 aligns across 8 bases. Germline V lookup: CDR1 SGDLS, CDR2 YYNGEE. With V trimmed by 3 bases and J by 4 bases, 5 bases remained unmatched. This CDR3 is 15 amino acids long. The CDR3 nucleotides read TGTGCCAGCAGCGCATCAGGGGGCGGCACCGGGGAGCTGTTTTTT. Translating gives CASSASGGGTGELFF.

This sequence joins TRBV30 and TRBJ1-3, with a possible D match to TRBD1 (5 bases). The length of the CDR3 is 18 residues. The ends were cut back, 1 base at V and 0 bases at J, with 19 bases in the middle. Looked up from germline, CDR1 is GTSNPN and CDR2 is SVGIG (reference sequence). The CDR3 region is CAWSGDGGFFSSGNTIYF. The CDR3, as DNA: TGTGCCTGGAGTGGGGACGGTGGGTTTTTTAGCTCTGGAAACACCATATATTTT.

This clone was detected only once. This chain links TRBV6-6 with TRBJ1-5; possible D gene TRBD1, 5 bases. Trimming pared 6 bases from V and 0 bases from J, leaving 12 bases between. The CDR3 consists of 15 residues. Germline CDR1 reads MNHNY; CDR2 reads SVGAGI (reference sequence). Written as DNA, the CDR3 is TGTGCCAGCAGACTTAAAGACAGTAGCAATCAGCCCCAGCATTTT. This codes for CASRLKDSSNQPQHF.

V gene TRBV27 combines with J gene TRBJ1-5; 8 bases match TRBD1. Trimming cost V 4 bases and J 2 bases; bases outside gene matches: 1. Germline V gene data show CDR1 as MNHEY and CDR2 as SMNVEV (reference sequence). The CDR3 is made up of 14 amino acids. In nucleotides, the CDR3 is TGTGCCAGCAGTTCGGGACAGGGCAATCAGCCCCAGCATTTT. It specifies CASSSGQGNQPQHF.

The J gene is TRBJ1-1, the V gene TRBV30, with D uncertain. The CDR3 spans 13 residues. CDR1 is GTSNPN, CDR2 SVGIG, per germline (reference sequence). V shed 3 bases and J shed 3 bases, with 11 bases lying between them. CDR3 residues: CAWSPPRDTEAFF. In DNA, the CDR3 is TGTGCCTGGAGCCCCCCGAGAGACACTGAAGCTTTCTTT.

The J gene is TRBJ2-7, the V gene TRBV4-1; 7 bases match TRBD1. Per the germline V gene, CDR1 is MGHRA and CDR2 is YSYEKL. Trimming took 3 bases from V and 1 from J; bases not matched to a gene: 6. The CDR3 runs to 15 residues. The CDR3 loop is CASSQIQGSSYEQYF. CDR3 coding DNA: TGCGCCAGCAGCCAGATACAGGGGTCATCCTACGAGCAGTACTTC.

The genes are TRBV7-9 and TRBJ1-4; 10 positions agree with TRBD1. The junction had 3 bases not matched to a gene; V was cut back by 5 bases and J by 6 bases. This CDR3 contains 14 residues. Germline values: CDR1 SEHNR, CDR2 FQNEAQ (reference sequence). The CDR3 region is CASSPGTGDEKLFF. The DNA of the CDR3 is TGTGCCAGCAGCCCCGGGACAGGGGATGAAAAACTGTTTTTT.

The chain is built from TRBV9 and TRBJ2-7; 9 bases line up with TRBD1. Germline loops: CDR1 SGDLS, CDR2 YYNGEE. The trim removed 5 bases at V and 2 bases at J, leaving 5 bases unmatched. This CDR3 has 14 amino acids. The CDR3 nucleotides read TGTGCCAGCAGTGGGGACAGGGAGACCTACGAGCAGTACTTC. It specifies CASSGDRETYEQYF.

This clone was observed once. This chain uses TRBV9 with TRBJ1-1; maybe TRBD1 (6 bases). Per germline, CDR1 SGDLS and CDR2 YYNGEE. The CDR3 runs to 15 residues. V was pared by 0 bases and J by 5 bases, with 14 bases between. The CDR3 bases are TGTGCCAGCAGCGTAGAGGCAGGGGATTTTACTGAAGCTTTCTTT. Its translation: CASSVEAGDFTEAFF.

This clone was seen just once. V gene TRBV7-3 combines with J gene TRBJ2-7, with TRBD1 as a possible D gene (6 bases). CDR1 and CDR2 from the germline V gene are SGHTA and FQGTGA. V was pared by 2 bases and J by 7 bases, with 12 bases between. The CDR3 loop spans 13 amino acids. CDR3 DNA: TGTGCCAGCAGCTTAGTTTTAGGGGGAGAGCAGTACTTC. The encoded protein is CASSLVLGGEQYF.

J is TRBJ2-5 and V is TRBV11-2; 10 bases agree with TRBD1. The CDR3 is made up of 18 amino acids. Germline assignment: CDR1 SGHAT and CDR2 FQNNGV. V shed 5 bases, J shed 4 bases, and the junction held 16 bases outside the gene matches. The CDR3, as DNA: TGTGCCAGCAGCCCAACCCCGGGACAGGGGAAGGCCCCAGAGACCCAGTACTTC. This translates into CASSPTPGQGKAPETQYF.

This clone was found a few times. The chain links TRBV7-9 to TRBJ1-4; D unresolved. This CDR3 contains 11 residues. The germline V and J ends were trimmed by 1 base and 10 bases, with 4 bases remaining between them. Per the germline V gene, CDR1 is SEHNR and CDR2 is FQNEAQ (reference sequence). DNA of the CDR3: TGTGCCAGCAGCTTAGAAGGAAAACTGTTTTTT. Its translation is CASSLEGKLFF.

The V call is TRBV4-1, the J call TRBJ2-5; D might be TRBD2 (5 bases). CDR1 is MGHRA, CDR2 YSYEKL, per germline. The CDR3 spans 15 residues. Trimming removed 1 base at V and 3 bases at J, with 12 bases between. DNA of the CDR3: TGCGCCAGCAGCCAAGCCCCGGGGTTAAAAGAGACCCAGTACTTC. Protein: CASSQAPGLKETQYF.

The V and J genes are TRBV27 and TRBJ2-3, with D perhaps TRBD2 (5 bases). The CDR3 contains 15 residues. V dropped 2 bases and J dropped 2 bases, with 11 bases sitting between them. The V gene's germline CDR1 is MNHEY and CDR2 SMNVEV (reference sequence). The CDR3 nucleotides are TGTGCCAGCAGTTTAGGCGCGGGTTTCACAGATACGCAGTATTTT. The encoded protein is CASSLGAGFTDTQYF.

The chain links TRBV28 to TRBJ1-1, with D maybe TRBD1 (6 bases). CDR1 and CDR2 (germline): MDHEN, SYDVKM. V lost 7 bases and J 3 bases, leaving 18 bases between the germline ends. This CDR3 is 15 amino acids long. The CDR3 DNA reads as TGTGCCAGCAATCTGAGTGGGGGGCGGGACACTGAAGCTTTCTTT. Translated: CASNLSGGRDTEAFF.

The V gene is TRBV2, the J gene TRBJ2-5; D not resolved. CDR3 size: 18 residues. The V and J ends lost 4 bases and 3 bases respectively, with 24 bases between them. In germline, CDR1 is SNHLY, CDR2 FYNNEI. CDR3: CASSATLRSILNKETQYF. The CDR3 region has the DNA TGTGCCAGCAGTGCCACCTTGAGGAGCATCCTAAACAAAGAGACCCAGTACTTC.

This rearrangement joins TRBV6-5 to TRBJ2-5, with 9 bases fitting TRBD1. CDR3 length: 15 amino acids. J lost 5 bases, V lost 6 bases, and 10 bases had no gene match. CDR1 is MNHEY and CDR2 is SVGAGI in the germline V gene. CDR3 residues: CASRSQGAHGETQYF. CDR3 nucleotide sequence: TGTGCCAGCAGATCACAGGGGGCGCACGGGGAGACCCAGTACTTC.

J is TRBJ1-4 and V is TRBV28; 8 bases map to TRBD1. V trimming: 5 bases; J trimming: 3 bases; junction bases outside the gene matches: 5. There are 15 residues in the CDR3. The germline gives CDR1 MDHEN, CDR2 SYDVKM. This CDR3 is CASSHTGGPNEKLFF. CDR3 coding DNA: TGTGCCAGCAGTCACACAGGGGGACCTAATGAAAAACTGTTTTTT.

Only a few counts were recorded for this clone. The chain is built from TRBV10-1 and TRBJ1-3; D gene ambiguous. The V and J ends lost 7 bases and 4 bases respectively, with 17 bases between them. Germline loops: CDR1 WNHNN, CDR2 SYGVQD (reference sequence). The CDR3 runs 15 residues. The CDR3 DNA sequence: TGCGCCAGCACCAGGCTCCCTTTGGGGGGAAACACCATATATTTT. Its protein is CASTRLPLGGNTIYF.

With regard to this clone: An end of the junction differs from the germline gene, which may be a read error. The chain links TRBV19 to TRBJ2-2; 8 bases line up with TRBD1. CDR3 length: 13 residues. Germline V CDR1 and CDR2: LNHDA, SQIVND (reference sequence). The CDR3 coding sequence is TGTGCCAGTAGTTTCCAGGGGGCCGGGAAGCTGTTTTTT. Amino acids: CASSFQGAGKLFF.